This T cell receptor (beta chain) was documented in a study of blood T cells in healthy people across ages. Study-wide results and limits: Roughly linearly, TCR beta diversity per million T cells fell as age increased. Relative to aged donors, long-lived donors carried more naive CD4+ cells and displayed higher diversity. Shifts in expanded clonotypes may have been confounded by donor CMV status, which was unknown.

The CDR3 has 13 residues. J was trimmed by 2 bases and V by 7 bases; bases with no gene match: 7. Per germline, CDR1 DFQATT and CDR2 SNEGSKA (reference sequence). On this clonotype: Its matching antigen is unknown.

A second 7 to 11 cycle PCR used barcoded and J-beta primers. TCRdb ran MiXCR on the 5' RACE reads and lists one entry per CDR3 protein. The sample records hundreds of thousands of distinct CDR3 sequences, approximately 49% being singletons. This receptor was obtained from a man younger than 40 in good health. The gene calls are TRBV20-1 and TRBJ1-2, with 7 bases fitting TRBD1. Sequencing was done on a sample of blood. This CDR3 is CSVPGTVNYGYTF. CDR3 sequence (DNA): TGCAGTGTCCCGGGGACAGTCAACTATGGCTACACCTTC.